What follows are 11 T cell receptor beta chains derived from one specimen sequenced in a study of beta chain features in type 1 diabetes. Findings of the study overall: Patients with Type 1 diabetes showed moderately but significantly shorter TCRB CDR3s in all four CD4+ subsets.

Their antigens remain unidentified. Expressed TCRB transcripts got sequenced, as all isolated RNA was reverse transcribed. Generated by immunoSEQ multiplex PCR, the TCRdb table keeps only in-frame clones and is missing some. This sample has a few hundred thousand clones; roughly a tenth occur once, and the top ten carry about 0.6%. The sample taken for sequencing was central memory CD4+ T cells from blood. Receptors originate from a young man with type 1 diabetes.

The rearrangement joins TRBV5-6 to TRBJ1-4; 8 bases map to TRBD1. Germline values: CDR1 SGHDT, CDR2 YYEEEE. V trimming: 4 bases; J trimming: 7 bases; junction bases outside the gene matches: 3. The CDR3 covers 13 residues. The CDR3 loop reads CASSVTGAEKLFF. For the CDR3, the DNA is TGTGCCAGCAGCGTGACAGGGGCTGAAAAACTGTTTTTT.

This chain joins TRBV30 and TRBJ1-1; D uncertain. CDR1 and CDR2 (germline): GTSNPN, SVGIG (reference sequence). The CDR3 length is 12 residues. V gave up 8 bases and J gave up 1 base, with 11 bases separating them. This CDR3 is CATQGGNTEAFF. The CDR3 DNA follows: TGTGCCACTCAAGGCGGGAACACTGAAGCTTTCTTT.

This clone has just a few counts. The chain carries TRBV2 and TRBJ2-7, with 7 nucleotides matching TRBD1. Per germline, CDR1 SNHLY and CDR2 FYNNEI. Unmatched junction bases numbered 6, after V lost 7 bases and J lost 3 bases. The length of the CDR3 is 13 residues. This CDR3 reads CASIKDRNYEQYF. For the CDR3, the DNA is TGTGCCAGCATTAAGGACAGGAACTACGAGCAGTACTTC.

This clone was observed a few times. CDR3 amino acids: CASSQVAGGGINEQFF. The CDR3 nucleotides are TGTGCCAGCAGCCAAGTAGCGGGAGGTGGTATCAATGAGCAGTTCTTC. The chain recombines TRBV4-2 with TRBJ2-1, with TRBD2 identical over 10 bases. The CDR3 contains 16 residues. Germline assignment: CDR1 LGHNA and CDR2 YNFKEQ. After removal of 1 base from V and 6 bases from J, the junction contained 6 bases not matched to a gene.

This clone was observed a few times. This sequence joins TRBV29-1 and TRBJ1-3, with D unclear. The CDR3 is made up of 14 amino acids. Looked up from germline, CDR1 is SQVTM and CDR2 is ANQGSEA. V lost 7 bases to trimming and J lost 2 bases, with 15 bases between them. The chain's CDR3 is CSAHLGRTGNTIYF. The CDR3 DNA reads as TGCAGCGCACACCTAGGACGGACTGGAAACACCATATATTTT.

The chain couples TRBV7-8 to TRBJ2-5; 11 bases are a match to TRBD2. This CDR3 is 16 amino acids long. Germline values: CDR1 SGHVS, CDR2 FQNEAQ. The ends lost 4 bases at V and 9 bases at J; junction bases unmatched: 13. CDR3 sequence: CASSSLAGGRVEAQYF. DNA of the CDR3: TGTGCCAGCAGCTCTTTAGCGGGAGGGAGAGTCGAGGCCCAGTACTTC.

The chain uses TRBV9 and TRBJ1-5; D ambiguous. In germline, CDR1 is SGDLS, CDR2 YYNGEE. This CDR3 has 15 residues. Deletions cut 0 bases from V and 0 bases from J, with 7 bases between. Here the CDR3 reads CASSVGPLSNQPQHF. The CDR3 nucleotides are TGTGCCAGCAGCGTAGGGCCGCTTAGCAATCAGCCCCAGCATTTT. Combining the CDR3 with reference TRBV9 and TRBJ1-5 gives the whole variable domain DSGVTQTPKHLITATGQRVTLRCSPRSGDLSVYWYQQSLDQGLQFLIQYYNGEERAKGNILERFSAQQFPDLHSELNLSSLELGDSALYFCASSVGPLSNQPQHFGDGTRLSIL.

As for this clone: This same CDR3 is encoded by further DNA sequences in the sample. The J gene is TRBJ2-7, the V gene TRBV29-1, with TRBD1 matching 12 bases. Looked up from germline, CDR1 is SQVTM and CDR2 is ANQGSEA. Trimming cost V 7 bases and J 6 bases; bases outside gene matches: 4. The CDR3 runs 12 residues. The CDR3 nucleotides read TGCAGCGGGGGACAGGGGGCTTCCGAGCAGTACTTC. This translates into CSGGQGASEQYF.

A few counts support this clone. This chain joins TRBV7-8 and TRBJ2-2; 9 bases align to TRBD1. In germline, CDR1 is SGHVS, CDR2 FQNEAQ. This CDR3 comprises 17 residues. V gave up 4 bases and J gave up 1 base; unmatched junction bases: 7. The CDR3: CASSSIRDRVNTGELFF. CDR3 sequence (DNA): TGTGCCAGCAGCTCAATCCGGGACAGGGTGAACACCGGGGAGCTGTTTTTT.

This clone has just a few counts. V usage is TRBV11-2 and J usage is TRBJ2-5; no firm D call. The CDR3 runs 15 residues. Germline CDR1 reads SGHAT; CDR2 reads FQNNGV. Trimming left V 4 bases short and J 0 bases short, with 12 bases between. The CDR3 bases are TGTGCCAGCAGCTCGTCCAGGCGTAACCAAGAGACCCAGTACTTC. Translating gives CASSSSRRNQETQYF.

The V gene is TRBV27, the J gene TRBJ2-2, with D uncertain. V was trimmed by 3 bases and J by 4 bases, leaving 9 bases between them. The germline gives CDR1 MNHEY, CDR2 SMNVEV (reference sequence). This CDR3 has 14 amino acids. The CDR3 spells CASSFGVATGELFF. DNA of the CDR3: TGTGCCAGCAGTTTTGGGGTTGCCACCGGGGAGCTGTTTTTT.